This TCR beta chain was retrieved from a study of blood T cell repertoires in COVID-19. Across the whole study: Samples representing acute and convalescent COVID-19 were sourced from the United States, Italy and Spain. Sources were T cells, B-cell-depleted T cells, or PBMCs; the material itself was cDNA or gDNA.

Between the trimmed V and J ends, which lost 2 bases and 5 bases, there was a span of 2 bases. In germline, CDR1 is SGHDT, CDR2 YYEEEE. The CDR3 sequence is 11 residues long. Study processing details: For nucleated cells, counts were estimated from reference gene primer amplification. Assay used: immunoSEQ multiplex PCR; TCRdb lists only in-frame clones, some missing. For V, J and clone size, that table is used; D and trimming come from the DNA. The table has about 250,000 clones, approximately 85% seen once. Patients in Seattle were enrolled during active infection, then followed longitudinally. The source of this sequence is a human donor with COVID-19, enrolled during active disease. The donor label of this sample is uncertain. This rearrangement joins TRBV5-6 to TRBJ1-3; D gene ambiguous. Sequencing was done on a sample of peripheral blood. CDR3 loop: CASSFRNTIYF. CDR3 nucleotides: TGTGCCAGCAGCTTTAGAAACACCATATATTTT.